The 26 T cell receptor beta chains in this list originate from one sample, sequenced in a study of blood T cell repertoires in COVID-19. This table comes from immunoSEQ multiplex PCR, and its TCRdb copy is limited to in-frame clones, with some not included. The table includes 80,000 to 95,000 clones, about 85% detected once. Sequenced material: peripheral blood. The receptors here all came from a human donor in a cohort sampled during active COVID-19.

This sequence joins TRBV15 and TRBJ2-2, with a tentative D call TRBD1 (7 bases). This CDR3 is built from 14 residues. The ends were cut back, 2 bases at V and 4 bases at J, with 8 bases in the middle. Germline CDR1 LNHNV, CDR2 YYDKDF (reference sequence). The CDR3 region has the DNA TGTGCCACCAGCAGACAGGGGGGCACCGGGGAGCTGTTTTTT. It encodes CATSRQGGTGELFF.

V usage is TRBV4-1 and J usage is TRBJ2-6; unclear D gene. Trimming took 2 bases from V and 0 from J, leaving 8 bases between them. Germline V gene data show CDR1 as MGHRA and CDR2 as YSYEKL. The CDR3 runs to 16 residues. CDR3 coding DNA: TGCGCCAGCAGCCAAAGATCCTACTCTGGGGCCAACGTCCTGACTTTC. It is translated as CASSQRSYSGANVLTF.

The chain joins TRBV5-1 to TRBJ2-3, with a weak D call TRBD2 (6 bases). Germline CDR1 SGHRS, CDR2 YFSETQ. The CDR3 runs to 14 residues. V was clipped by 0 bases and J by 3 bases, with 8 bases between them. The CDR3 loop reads CASSLDGRTDTQYF. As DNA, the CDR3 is TGCGCCAGCAGCTTGGACGGGAGAACAGATACGCAGTATTTT.

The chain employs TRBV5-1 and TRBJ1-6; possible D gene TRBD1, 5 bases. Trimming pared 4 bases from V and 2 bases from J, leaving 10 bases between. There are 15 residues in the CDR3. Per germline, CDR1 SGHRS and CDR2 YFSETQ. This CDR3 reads CASSDSLAYNSPLHF. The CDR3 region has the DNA TGCGCCAGCAGCGACAGTTTAGCCTATAATTCACCCCTCCACTTT.

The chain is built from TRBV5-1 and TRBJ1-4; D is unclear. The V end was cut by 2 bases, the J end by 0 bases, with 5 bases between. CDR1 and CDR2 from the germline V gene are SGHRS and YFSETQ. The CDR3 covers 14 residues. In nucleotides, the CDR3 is TGCGCCAGCAGCTTTGAGTCAACTAATGAAAAACTGTTTTTT. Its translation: CASSFESTNEKLFF.

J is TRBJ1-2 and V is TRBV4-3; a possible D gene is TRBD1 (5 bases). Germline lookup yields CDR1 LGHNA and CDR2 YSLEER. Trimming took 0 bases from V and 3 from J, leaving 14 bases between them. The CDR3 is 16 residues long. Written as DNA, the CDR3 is TGCGCCAGCAGCCAAGAATTCGACAGTACCTACTATGGCTACACCTTC. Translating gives CASSQEFDSTYYGYTF.

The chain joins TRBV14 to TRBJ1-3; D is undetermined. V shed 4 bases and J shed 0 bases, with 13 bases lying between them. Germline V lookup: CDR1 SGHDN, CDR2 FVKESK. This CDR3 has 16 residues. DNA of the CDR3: TGTGCCAGCAGCCCCCGACGAGGAAGCTCTGGAAACACCATATATTTT. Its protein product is CASSPRRGSSGNTIYF.

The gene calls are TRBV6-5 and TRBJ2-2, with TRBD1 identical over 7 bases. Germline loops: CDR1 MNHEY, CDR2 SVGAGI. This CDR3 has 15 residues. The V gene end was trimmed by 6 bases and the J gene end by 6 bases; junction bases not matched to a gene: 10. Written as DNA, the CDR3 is TGTGCCAGCAGACAGGGACAGTCCCTTCCCGGGGAGCTGTTTTTT. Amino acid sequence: CASRQGQSLPGELFF.

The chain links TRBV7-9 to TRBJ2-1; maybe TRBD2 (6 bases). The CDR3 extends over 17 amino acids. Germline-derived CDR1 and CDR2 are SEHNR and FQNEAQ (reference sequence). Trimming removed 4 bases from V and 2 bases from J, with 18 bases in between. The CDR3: CASSSGPRGGAYNEQFF. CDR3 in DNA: TGTGCCAGCAGCTCAGGCCCGCGGGGCGGGGCCTACAATGAGCAGTTCTTC.

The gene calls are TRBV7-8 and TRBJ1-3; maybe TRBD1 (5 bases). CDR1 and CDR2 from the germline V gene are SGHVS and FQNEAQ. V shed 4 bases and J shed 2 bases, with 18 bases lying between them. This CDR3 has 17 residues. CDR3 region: CASSSSGIGDAGNTIYF. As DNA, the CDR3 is TGTGCCAGCAGCTCGTCAGGGATTGGGGATGCTGGAAACACCATATATTTT.

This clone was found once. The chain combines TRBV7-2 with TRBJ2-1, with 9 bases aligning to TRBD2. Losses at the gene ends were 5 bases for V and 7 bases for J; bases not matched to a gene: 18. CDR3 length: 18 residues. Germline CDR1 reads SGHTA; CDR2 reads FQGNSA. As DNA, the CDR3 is TGTGCCAGCAGCCCCCCTTTTTTTCTGCGGGGGGGCAGAAATGAGCAGTTCTTC. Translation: CASSPPFFLRGGRNEQFF.

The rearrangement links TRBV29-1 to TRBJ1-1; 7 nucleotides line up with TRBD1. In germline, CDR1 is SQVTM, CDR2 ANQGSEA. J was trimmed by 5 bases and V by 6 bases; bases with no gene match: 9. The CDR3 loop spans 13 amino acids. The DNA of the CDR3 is TGCAGCGTCGGACAGGCTCAGGGAACTGAAGCTTTCTTT. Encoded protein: CSVGQAQGTEAFF.

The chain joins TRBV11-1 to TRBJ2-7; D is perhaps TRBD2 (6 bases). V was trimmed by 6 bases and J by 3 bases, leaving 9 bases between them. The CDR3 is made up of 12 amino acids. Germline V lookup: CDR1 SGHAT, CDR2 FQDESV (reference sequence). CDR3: CASSGGDYEQYF. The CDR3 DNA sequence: TGTGCCAGCAGTGGAGGGGACTACGAGCAGTACTTC.

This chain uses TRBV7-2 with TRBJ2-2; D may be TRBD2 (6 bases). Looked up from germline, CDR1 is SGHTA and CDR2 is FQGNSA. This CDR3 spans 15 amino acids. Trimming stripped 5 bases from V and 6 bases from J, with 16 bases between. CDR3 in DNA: TGTGCCAGCAGCCCTCGTCGGGGGAGGTCCGGGGAGCTGTTTTTT. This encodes CASSPRRGRSGELFF.

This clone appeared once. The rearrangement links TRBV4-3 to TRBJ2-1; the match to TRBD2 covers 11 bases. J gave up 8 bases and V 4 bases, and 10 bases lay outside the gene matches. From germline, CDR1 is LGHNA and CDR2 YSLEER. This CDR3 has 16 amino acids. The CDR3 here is CASSREDLAGGDEQFF. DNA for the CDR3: TGCGCCAGCAGCCGAGAAGACCTAGCGGGAGGAGATGAGCAGTTCTTC.

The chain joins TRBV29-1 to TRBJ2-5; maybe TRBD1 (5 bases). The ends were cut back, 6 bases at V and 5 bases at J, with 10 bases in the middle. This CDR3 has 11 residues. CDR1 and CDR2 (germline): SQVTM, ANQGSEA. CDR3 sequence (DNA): TGCAGCGTCAGGGTGAAGGAGACCCAGTACTTC. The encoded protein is CSVRVKETQYF.

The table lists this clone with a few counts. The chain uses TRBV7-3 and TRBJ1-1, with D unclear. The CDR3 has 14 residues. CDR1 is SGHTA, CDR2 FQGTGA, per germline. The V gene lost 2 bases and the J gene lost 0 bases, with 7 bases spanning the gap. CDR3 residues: CASSLGQMNTEAFF. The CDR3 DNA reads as TGTGCCAGCAGCTTAGGGCAAATGAACACTGAAGCTTTCTTT. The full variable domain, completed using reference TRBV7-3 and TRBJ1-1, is GAGVSQTPSNKVTEKGKYVELRCDPISGHTALYWYRQSLGQGPEFLIYFQGTGAADDSGLPNDRFFAVRPEGSVSTLKIQRTERGDSAVYLCASSLGQMNTEAFFGQGTRLTVV.

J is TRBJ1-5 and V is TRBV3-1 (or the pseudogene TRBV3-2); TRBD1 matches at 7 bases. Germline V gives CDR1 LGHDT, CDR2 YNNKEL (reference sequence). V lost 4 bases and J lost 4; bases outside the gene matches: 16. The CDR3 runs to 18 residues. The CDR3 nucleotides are TGTGCCAGCAGCCGCCTTCATACGAGACAGGGAGGAAATCAGCCCCAGCATTTT. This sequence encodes CASSRLHTRQGGNQPQHF.

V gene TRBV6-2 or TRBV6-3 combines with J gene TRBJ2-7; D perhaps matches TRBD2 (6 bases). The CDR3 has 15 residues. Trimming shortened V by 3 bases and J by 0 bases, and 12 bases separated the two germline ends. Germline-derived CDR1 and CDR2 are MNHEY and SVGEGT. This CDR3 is CASSYGAGPSYEQYF. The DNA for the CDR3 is TGTGCCAGCAGTTATGGGGCGGGACCCTCCTACGAGCAGTACTTC.

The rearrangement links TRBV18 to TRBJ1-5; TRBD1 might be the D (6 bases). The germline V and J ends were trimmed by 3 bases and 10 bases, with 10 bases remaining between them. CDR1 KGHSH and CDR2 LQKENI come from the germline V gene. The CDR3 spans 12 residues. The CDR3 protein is CASSPSGDPQHF. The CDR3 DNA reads TGTGCCAGCTCACCGTCAGGGGACCCCCAGCATTTT.

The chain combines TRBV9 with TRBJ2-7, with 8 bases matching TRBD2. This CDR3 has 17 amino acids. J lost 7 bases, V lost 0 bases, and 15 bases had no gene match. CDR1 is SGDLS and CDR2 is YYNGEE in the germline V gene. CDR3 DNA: TGTGCCAGCAGCGTAGCCCATCAACTCGGGAGGGAAGGGGAGCAGTACTTC. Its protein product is CASSVAHQLGREGEQYF.

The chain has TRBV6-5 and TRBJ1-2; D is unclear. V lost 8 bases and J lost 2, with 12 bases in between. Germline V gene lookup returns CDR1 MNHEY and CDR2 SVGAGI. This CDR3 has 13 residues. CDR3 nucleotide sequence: TGTGCCAGCGAGGATAACCAAAACTATGGCTACACCTTC. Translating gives CASEDNQNYGYTF.

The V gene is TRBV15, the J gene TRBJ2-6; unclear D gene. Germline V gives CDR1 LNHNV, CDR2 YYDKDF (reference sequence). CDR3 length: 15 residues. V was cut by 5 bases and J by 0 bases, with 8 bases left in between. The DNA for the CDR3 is TGTGCCACCAGCGCCAGTTACTCTGGGGCCAACGTCCTGACTTTC. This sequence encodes CATSASYSGANVLTF.

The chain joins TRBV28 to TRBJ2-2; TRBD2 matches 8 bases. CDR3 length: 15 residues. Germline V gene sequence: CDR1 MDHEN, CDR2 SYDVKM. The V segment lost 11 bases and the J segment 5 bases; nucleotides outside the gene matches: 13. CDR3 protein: CASNSPGGRTGELFF. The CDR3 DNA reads TGTGCCTCAAATTCCCCTGGCGGGAGGACCGGGGAGCTGTTTTTT.

DNA for the CDR3: TGTGCCAGCAGTTTAGTTCCTGCGGACGGGGTGGACACTGAAGCTTTCTTT. Its translation: CASSLVPADGVDTEAFF. The genes are TRBV27 and TRBJ1-1, with D unclear. The V and J ends lost 2 bases and 3 bases respectively, with 19 bases between them. Germline CDR1 MNHEY, CDR2 SMNVEV (reference sequence). The CDR3 is 17 amino acids.

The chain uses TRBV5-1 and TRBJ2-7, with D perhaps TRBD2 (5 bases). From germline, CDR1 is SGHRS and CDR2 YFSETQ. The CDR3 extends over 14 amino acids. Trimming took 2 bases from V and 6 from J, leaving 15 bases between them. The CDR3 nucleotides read TGCGCCAGCAGCTTACCTAGCTCCCCGGTCGAGCAGTACTTC. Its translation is CASSLPSSPVEQYF.